The 28 T cell receptor beta chains below all came from one sample that was sequenced in a study of T cell responses to AZD1222 COVID-19 vaccine. TCRdb's copy holds only in-frame clones and misses some; the assay was immunoSEQ multiplex PCR. The data contain 130,000 to 150,000 clones, over 75% of them seen just once; the ten biggest clones take up 1.5% to 2%. The input for sequencing was peripheral blood, taken on day 0 of AZD1222 vaccination. The source is an adult in good health.

The chain has TRBV30 and TRBJ2-3; TRBD2 matches 14 bases. CDR1 GTSNPN and CDR2 SVGIG come from the germline V gene (reference sequence). The ends lost 4 bases at V and 4 bases at J; junction bases unmatched: 4. This CDR3 is built from 15 residues. DNA of the CDR3: TGTGCCTGGACACCGGGACTAGCGGGAGCAGATACGCAGTATTTT. Translation gives CAWTPGLAGADTQYF.

This clone was picked up one time. The chain joins TRBV7-8 to TRBJ2-1; the match to TRBD2 covers 8 bases. Trimming cost V 3 bases and J 4 bases; bases outside gene matches: 2. Looked up from germline, CDR1 is SGHVS and CDR2 is FQNEAQ. This CDR3 has 14 amino acids. The CDR3 coding sequence is TGTGCCAGCAGCTTTTTAGCGGGGTACAATGAGCAGTTCTTC. It translates to CASSFLAGYNEQFF.

V and J are TRBV5-1 and TRBJ1-3; no clear D gene. V shed 4 bases and J shed 2 bases, with 7 bases lying between them. Germline V gives CDR1 SGHRS, CDR2 YFSETQ. The CDR3 sequence is 13 residues long. The DNA for the CDR3 is TGCGCCAGCAGCCAGAACACTGGAAACACCATATATTTT. Translated, it gives CASSQNTGNTIYF.

CDR3 loop: CASSQERGNQPQHF. The CDR3, as DNA: TGTGCCAGCAGCCAAGAGCGGGGGAATCAGCCCCAGCATTTT. This chain uses TRBV3-1 (or the pseudogene TRBV3-2) with TRBJ1-5; TRBD1 might be the D (5 bases). Trimming shortened V by 0 bases and J by 4 bases, and 7 bases separated the two germline ends. Germline CDR1 LGHDT, CDR2 YNNKEL (reference sequence). This CDR3 is 14 amino acids long.

This sequence joins TRBV19 and TRBJ2-7, with D perhaps TRBD2 (6 bases). The CDR3 has 14 amino acids. Between the trimmed V and J ends, which lost 5 bases and 1 base, there was a span of 12 bases. The V gene's germline CDR1 is LNHDA and CDR2 SQIVND (reference sequence). The CDR3 region has the DNA TGTGCCAGTAGTTCGGGAGTAGGGTCCTACGAGCAGTACTTC. This sequence encodes CASSSGVGSYEQYF.

This clone has more than one count but fewer than ten. This rearrangement joins TRBV19 to TRBJ2-1; D possibly corresponds to TRBD2 (6 bases). V was clipped by 11 bases and J by 15 bases, with 14 bases between them. The CDR3 totals 9 residues. Germline V lookup: CDR1 LNHDA, CDR2 SQIVND (reference sequence). The CDR3 sequence: CAVGLKPFF. For the CDR3, the DNA is TGTGCCGTCGGACTAAAACCGTTCTTC.

This clone has a single count. V and J are TRBV7-8 and TRBJ1-5, with unresolved D. The CDR3 is 15 amino acids. The germline gives CDR1 SGHVS, CDR2 FQNEAQ. Trimming took 2 bases from V and 7 from J, leaving 15 bases between them. For the CDR3, the DNA is TGTGCCAGCAGCTTAAAAGACGGGCCGCGACAGCCCCAGCATTTT. Protein product: CASSLKDGPRQPQHF.

The CDR3 spells CASRDSPLGYGYTF. The DNA for the CDR3 is TGTGCCAGCCGGGACAGCCCGCTGGGCTATGGCTACACCTTC. This chain joins TRBV19 and TRBJ1-2, with 7 bases identical to TRBD1. CDR1 and CDR2 (germline): LNHDA, SQIVND (reference sequence). V gave up 9 bases and J gave up 4 bases; unmatched junction bases: 11. The CDR3 runs to 14 residues. Complete variable domain (other parts from reference TRBV19 and TRBJ1-2): DGGITQSPKYLFRKEGQNVTLSCEQNLNHDAMYWYRQDPGQGLRLIYYSQIVNDFQKGDIAEGYSVSREKKESFPLTVTSAQKNPTAFYLCASRDSPLGYGYTFGSGTRLTVV.

Only a few counts were recorded for this clone. V gene TRBV3-1 (or the pseudogene TRBV3-2) combines with J gene TRBJ2-7, with TRBD2 identical over 13 bases. CDR1 and CDR2 (germline): LGHDT, YNNKEL (reference sequence). With V trimmed by 3 bases and J by 3 bases, 2 bases remained unmatched. This CDR3 region has 15 residues. The DNA for the CDR3 is TGTGCCAGCAGCCATGGACTAGCGGGAGTCTACGAGCAGTACTTC. This sequence encodes CASSHGLAGVYEQYF.

V gene TRBV30 combines with J gene TRBJ1-3; D unresolved. The CDR3 runs to 14 residues. The V end lost 3 bases, the J end lost 0 bases, and 9 bases lay between the germline ends. The germline V gene encodes CDR1 GTSNPN and CDR2 SVGIG (reference sequence). The CDR3 protein is CAWSSGSSGNTIYF. Written as DNA, the CDR3 is TGTGCCTGGAGCTCTGGGAGCTCTGGAAACACCATATATTTT.

The rearrangement links TRBV19 to TRBJ1-1; weak D call: TRBD1 (5 bases). This CDR3 contains 11 residues. Germline-derived CDR1 and CDR2 are LNHDA and SQIVND (reference sequence). V lost 11 bases and J 1 base, leaving 8 bases between the germline ends. The CDR3, as DNA: TGTGCCGGGGGAAGGAACACTGAAGCTTTCTTT. Translation gives CAGGRNTEAFF.

The V gene is TRBV4-2, the J gene TRBJ2-7; the D gene could be TRBD1 or TRBD2 (6 bases each). V was trimmed by 0 bases and J by 3 bases, leaving 12 bases between them. The length of the CDR3 is 15 residues. Germline CDR1 LGHNA, CDR2 YNFKEQ. CDR3 in amino acids: CASSQDLRGDYEQYF. The CDR3, as DNA: TGTGCCAGCAGCCAAGATCTGAGGGGGGACTACGAGCAGTACTTC.

The genes are TRBV19 and TRBJ1-1, with D uncertain. The length of the CDR3 is 13 residues. The V end lost 5 bases, the J end lost 0 bases, and 7 bases lay between the germline ends. The germline CDR1 and CDR2 sequences are LNHDA and SQIVND (reference sequence). The CDR3 region has the DNA TGTGCCAGTAGTCGGCTTCTGAACACTGAAGCTTTCTTT. Translation: CASSRLLNTEAFF.

The V gene is TRBV11-2, the J gene TRBJ1-2, with 9 nucleotides matching TRBD1. V trimming: 5 bases; J trimming: 5 bases; junction bases outside the gene matches: 15. The CDR3 runs to 17 residues. Germline-derived CDR1 and CDR2 are SGHAT and FQNNGV. CDR3 sequence reads: CASSPLRDRVGLYGYTF. CDR3 coding DNA: TGTGCCAGCAGCCCCCTTAGGGACAGGGTGGGCCTTTATGGCTACACCTTC.

This sequence joins TRBV28 and TRBJ2-7; 8 bases fit TRBD2. Germline V lookup: CDR1 MDHEN, CDR2 SYDVKM. CDR3 length: 16 amino acids. V shed 6 bases, J shed 4 bases, and the junction held 14 bases outside the gene matches. CDR3 coding DNA: TGTGCCAGCAGGACGGTCGGGGGGGCAGATAGATACGAGCAGTACTTC. It yields the protein CASRTVGGADRYEQYF.

The V and J genes are TRBV5-1 and TRBJ2-7; 12 positions agree with TRBD1. Trimming cost V 0 bases and J 6 bases; bases outside gene matches: 7. Germline CDR1 and CDR2: SGHRS and YFSETQ. CDR3 length: 16 residues. CDR3 bases: TGCGCCAGCAGCTTGGCGGGACAGGGGGCCGGGGGCGAGCAGTACTTC. Its protein is CASSLAGQGAGGEQYF.

The chain uses TRBV11-2 and TRBJ2-3; possible D gene TRBD2, 6 bases. Trimming shortened V by 5 bases and J by 3 bases, and 18 bases separated the two germline ends. CDR1 is SGHAT and CDR2 is FQNNGV in the germline V gene. The CDR3 sequence is 16 residues long. The CDR3 spells CASSPVGGGETDTQYF. CDR3 coding DNA: TGTGCCAGCAGCCCCGTCGGGGGTGGTGAAACAGATACGCAGTATTTT.

The V and J genes are TRBV2 and TRBJ1-1; no clear D. The germline CDR1 and CDR2 sequences are SNHLY and FYNNEI. The CDR3 covers 15 residues. V dropped 0 bases and J dropped 6 bases, with 14 bases sitting between them. CDR3 region: CASSEAPGIGPEAFF. The DNA for the CDR3 is TGTGCCAGCAGTGAAGCCCCGGGGATAGGGCCTGAAGCTTTCTTT.

The chain couples TRBV5-1 to TRBJ1-6; D not certain. Germline values: CDR1 SGHRS, CDR2 YFSETQ. This CDR3 spans 14 amino acids. The V gene lost 4 bases and the J gene lost 2 bases, with 7 bases spanning the gap. CDR3 protein: CASSPDPYNSPLHF. The CDR3 DNA is TGCGCCAGCAGCCCGGACCCCTATAATTCACCCCTCCACTTT.

This clone was picked up one time. The chain uses TRBV6-5 and TRBJ2-6, with 8 positions matching TRBD1. Germline values: CDR1 MNHEY, CDR2 SVGAGI. The CDR3 sequence is 15 residues long. The V segment lost 6 bases and the J segment 0 bases; nucleotides outside the gene matches: 1. The CDR3 sequence is CASRQGGSGANVLTF. Here the CDR3 DNA reads TGTGCCAGCAGACAGGGGGGCTCTGGGGCCAACGTCCTGACTTTC.

This sequence joins TRBV5-1 and TRBJ1-2; no clear D. Germline V gene data show CDR1 as SGHRS and CDR2 as YFSETQ. The CDR3 has 14 amino acids. V lost 4 bases and J 4 bases, leaving 14 bases between the germline ends. The CDR3 bases are TGCGCCAGCAGCCTCCCCGGACCGAGCTATGGCTACACCTTC. This translates into CASSLPGPSYGYTF.

DNA of the CDR3: TGTGCCAGCAGAGGACAGGGTCGAGAGAACTATGGCTACACCTTC. This sequence encodes CASRGQGRENYGYTF. This chain links TRBV6-5 with TRBJ1-2; TRBD1 matches 8 bases. Trimming took 6 bases from V and 2 from J; bases not matched to a gene: 8. CDR1 MNHEY and CDR2 SVGAGI come from the germline V gene. The CDR3 has 15 amino acids.

The chain joins TRBV11-1 to TRBJ1-4; D is unresolved. From germline, CDR1 is SGHAT and CDR2 FQDESV (reference sequence). The V gene lost 5 bases and the J gene lost 0 bases, with 10 bases spanning the gap. The CDR3 runs 15 residues. CDR3 coding DNA: TGTGCCAGCAGCCAAGACCTATCAACTAATGAAAAACTGTTTTTT. This codes for CASSQDLSTNEKLFF.

This chain uses TRBV6-5 with TRBJ2-7, with a possible D match to TRBD1 (6 bases). Germline CDR1 and CDR2: MNHEY and SVGAGI. Deletions cut 4 bases from V and 3 bases from J, with 10 bases between. The CDR3 contains 13 residues. The CDR3 sequence is CASSFPGHYEQYF. CDR3 coding DNA: TGTGCCAGCAGTTTCCCGGGACACTACGAGCAGTACTTC.

The V call is TRBV28, the J call TRBJ2-7, with D perhaps matching TRBD1 (5 bases). The CDR3 is made up of 13 amino acids. V was clipped by 2 bases and J by 2 bases, with 7 bases between them. Germline-derived CDR1 and CDR2 are MDHEN and SYDVKM. The CDR3 loop is CASSLKGPYEQYF. The CDR3 DNA reads as TGTGCCAGCAGTTTAAAGGGGCCCTACGAGCAGTACTTC. Using reference TRBV28 and TRBJ2-7 for the parts outside the CDR3, the full variable domain is DVKVTQSSRYLVKRTGEKVFLECVQDMDHENMFWYRQDPGLGLRLIYFSYDVKMKEKGDIPEGYSVSREKKERFSLILESASTNQTSMYLCASSLKGPYEQYFGPGTRLTVT.

V usage is TRBV2 and J usage is TRBJ2-1, with D possibly matching TRBD1 (5 bases). Trimming took off 10 bases at V and 5 bases at J, with 12 bases between the two ends. Germline CDR1 SNHLY, CDR2 FYNNEI. The CDR3 runs to 12 residues. The CDR3 here is CATQGAHNEQFF. DNA of the CDR3: TGTGCCACTCAGGGTGCCCACAATGAGCAGTTCTTC.

The sample holds a few counts of this clone. The rearrangement uses TRBV19 and TRBJ2-5; 11 bases line up with TRBD2. CDR3 length equals 13 residues. Germline V gene lookup returns CDR1 LNHDA and CDR2 SQIVND (reference sequence). V was clipped by 5 bases and J by 6 bases; unmatched bases: 2. The DNA of the CDR3 is TGTGCCAGTAGTGGGACTAGCGGTCAGACCCAGTACTTC. As protein: CASSGTSGQTQYF. Full variable domain (outside the CDR3, taken from reference TRBV19 and TRBJ2-5): DGGITQSPKYLFRKEGQNVTLSCEQNLNHDAMYWYRQDPGQGLRLIYYSQIVNDFQKGDIAEGYSVSREKKESFPLTVTSAQKNPTAFYLCASSGTSGQTQYFGPGTRLLVL.

The J gene is TRBJ1-1, the V gene TRBV29-1; D is uncertain. V was cut by 5 bases and J by 0 bases, with 7 bases left in between. The CDR3 runs 12 residues. The germline V gene encodes CDR1 SQVTM and CDR2 ANQGSEA. This chain's CDR3 is CSVRLLNTEAFF. Here the CDR3 DNA reads TGCAGCGTTAGGCTGCTGAACACTGAAGCTTTCTTT.